This TCR beta chain was sequenced in a study of blood T cells in healthy people across ages. Primers used in a second PCR of about 7 to 12 cycles were a sample-barcoded 5' primer and a J-beta primer mix. TCRdb called the 5' RACE reads again in MiXCR, with one record for every CDR3 protein. The sample shows 500,000 to 600,000 distinct CDR3 sequences, roughly 28% of them seen only once. Germline V gene data show CDR1 as SGHRS and CDR2 as YFSETQ. This CDR3 is 17 amino acids long. The V and J ends lost 0 bases and 0 bases respectively, with 12 bases between them. The sample holds a few counts of this clonotype.

The sequenced sample consisted of blood. The receptor comes from a woman aged 70-85 years in good health. V is TRBV5-1 and J is TRBJ1-4; D gene uncertain. The chain's CDR3 is CASSLVPQTATNEKLFF. CDR3 in DNA: TGCGCCAGCAGCTTGGTTCCCCAAACTGCAACTAATGAAAAACTGTTTTTT. Based on the CDR3 plus reference TRBV5-1 and TRBJ1-4, the full variable domain is KAGVTQTPRYLIKTRGQQVTLSCSPISGHRSVSWYQQTPGQGLQFLFEYFSETQRNKGNFPGRFSGRQFSNSRSEMNVSTLELGDSALYLCASSLVPQTATNEKLFFGSGTQLSVL.